This T cell receptor (beta chain) was identified during a study of shared clonotypes between healthy human individuals. The data were produced by immunoSEQ multiplex PCR, yet TCRdb's version contains in-frame clones alone and is incomplete. The table has more than 900,000 clones, 75% to 85% seen once. Trimming removed 1 base from V and 8 bases from J, with 13 bases in between. This CDR3 has 14 residues. CDR1 SGHTA and CDR2 FQGNSA come from the germline V gene. Only one count was recorded for this clone. This chain joins TRBV7-2 and TRBJ2-3, with D possibly being TRBD2 (6 bases). The specimen sequenced was memory CD4+ T cells from PBMCs. As to subset: CD45RA-negative fraction. This clonotype was sampled from a young man in good health. Some clones in this sample may be carry-over from other donors' samples. The CDR3 region has the DNA TGTGCCAGCAGCTTAGATTTGAGGGGAGGTACGCAGTATTTT. This translates into CASSLDLRGGTQYF.